One T cell receptor (beta chain) is described in this entry. Its antigen is unknown. The sample is drawn from a study of beta chain features in type 1 diabetes. The study, taken as a whole, reports: Within patients, naive, central memory and Treg TCRB repertoires seemed more similar than within healthy donors.

This CDR3 has 12 amino acids. Germline CDR1 SGHVS, CDR2 FNYEAQ. V was trimmed by 3 bases and J by 8 bases, leaving 8 bases between them. Expressed TCRB transcripts got sequenced, as all isolated RNA was reverse transcribed. The repertoire was sequenced with immunoSEQ multiplex PCR; TCRdb's copy has only in-frame clones and lacks some. The sample contains more than 85,000 clones, almost 40% of which appear only once. V and J are TRBV7-6 and TRBJ1-3, with D uncertain. Sequencing was done on a sample of stem cell memory CD4+ T cells from blood. This clonotype originated in a young woman in good health. CDR3 amino acids: CASSFRRDTIYF. The DNA of the CDR3 is TGTGCCAGCAGCTTTCGTCGGGACACCATATATTTT.